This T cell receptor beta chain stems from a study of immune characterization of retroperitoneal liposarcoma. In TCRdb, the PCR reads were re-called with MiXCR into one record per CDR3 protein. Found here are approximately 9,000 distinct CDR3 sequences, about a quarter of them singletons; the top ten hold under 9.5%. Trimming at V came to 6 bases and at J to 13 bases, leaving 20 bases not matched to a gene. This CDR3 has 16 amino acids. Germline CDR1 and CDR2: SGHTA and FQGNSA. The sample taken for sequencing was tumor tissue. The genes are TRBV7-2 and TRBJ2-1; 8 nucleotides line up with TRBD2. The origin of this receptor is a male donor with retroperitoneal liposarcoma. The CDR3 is CASSSAGGGHQETQFF. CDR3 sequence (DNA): TGTGCCAGCAGTTCGGCCGGCGGGGGGCATCAAGAGACCCAGTTCTTC.